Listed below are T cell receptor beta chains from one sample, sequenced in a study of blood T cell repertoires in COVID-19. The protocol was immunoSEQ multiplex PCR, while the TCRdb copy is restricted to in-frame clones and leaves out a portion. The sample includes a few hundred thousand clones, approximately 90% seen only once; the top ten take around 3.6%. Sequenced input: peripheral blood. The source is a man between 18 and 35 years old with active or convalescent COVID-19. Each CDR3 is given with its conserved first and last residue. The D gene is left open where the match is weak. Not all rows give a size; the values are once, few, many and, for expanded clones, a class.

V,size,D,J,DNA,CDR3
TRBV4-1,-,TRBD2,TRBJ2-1,TGCGCCAGCAGCCAATCGGCGGGGGAGGTCAGCAGGATCTTC,CASSQSAGEVSRIF
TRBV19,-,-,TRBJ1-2,TGTGCCAGTAGAACGCACAGCTCTTCCTATGGCTACACCTTC,CASRTHSSSYGYTF
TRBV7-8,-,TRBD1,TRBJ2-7,TGTGCCAGCAGCCAGTCGACAGGGTCCCACGAGCAGTACTTC,CASSQSTGSHEQYF
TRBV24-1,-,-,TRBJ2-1,TGTGCCACCAGTGATTTTAGTCCGGGTTTAGGTGAGCAGTTCTTC,CATSDFSPGLGEQFF
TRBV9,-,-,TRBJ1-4,TGTGCCAGCAGCGTCGGGGGGTTCGGTGAAAAACTGTTTTTT,CASSVGGFGEKLFF
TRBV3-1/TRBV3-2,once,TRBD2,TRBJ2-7,TGTGCCAGCATGGCGGTGGGACTAGCGGAACCCTACGAGCAGTACTTC,CASMAVGLAEPYEQYF
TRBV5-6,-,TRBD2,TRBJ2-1,TGTGCCAGCAGCGTCAGGGGACTAGCGGGATTGGCTTGGGAGTTCTTC,CASSVRGLAGLAWEFF
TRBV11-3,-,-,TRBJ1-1,TGTGCCAGCAGCTTCCGGACAGTCCGAAACACTGAAGCTTTCTTT,CASSFRTVRNTEAFF
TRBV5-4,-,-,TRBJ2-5,TGTGCCAGCAGCTTGATTGCCCGCCCAGACTTCACAGAGACCCAGTACTTC,CASSLIARPDFTETQYF
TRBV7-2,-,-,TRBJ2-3,TGTGCCAGCAGCTTAGCCGCGGGGCGAGGAGATACGCAGTATTTT,CASSLAAGRGDTQYF
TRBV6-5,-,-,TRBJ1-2,TGTGCCAGCACTCCGGGGGATCCAGGGGGCTACACCTTC,CASTPGDPGGYTF
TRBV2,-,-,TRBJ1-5,TGTGCCAGCTGCCCCACAGGAAGCAATCAGCCCCAGCATTTT,CASCPTGSNQPQHF
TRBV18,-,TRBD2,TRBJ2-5,TGTGCCAGCTCCCCTTGGACTAGCGGGGAAGAGACCCAGTACTTC,CASSPWTSGEETQYF
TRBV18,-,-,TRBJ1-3,TGTGCCACCCGGGATGGCTCTGGAAACACCATATATTTT,CATRDGSGNTIYF
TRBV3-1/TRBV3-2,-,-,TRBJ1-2,TGTGCCAGCAGCCAAGAGGGCGGGGGGTATGGCTACACCTTC,CASSQEGGGYGYTF
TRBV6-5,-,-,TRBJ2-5,TGTGCCAGCCCGGCAGGGGGCGGGAGAGAGACCCAGTACTTC,CASPAGGGRETQYF
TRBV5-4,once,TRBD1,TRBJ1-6,TGTGCCAGCAGCTCTTGGACAGGGGGCTCACCCCTCCACTTT,CASSSWTGGSPLHF
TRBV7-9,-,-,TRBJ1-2,TGTGCCAGCAGCTTAGAAGACACCTATGGCTACACCTTC,CASSLEDTYGYTF
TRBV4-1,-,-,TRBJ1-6,TGCGCCAGCAGCCAAGATCAGGGGATGGGGGGGTCACCCCTCCACTTT,CASSQDQGMGGSPLHF
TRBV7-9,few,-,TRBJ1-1,TGTGCCAGCAGCGAGATGGCAGGGACTGAAGCTTTCTTT,CASSEMAGTEAFF
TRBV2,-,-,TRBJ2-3,TGTGCCAGCAGTGTTGAGGATGGAAATACGCAGTATTTT,CASSVEDGNTQYF
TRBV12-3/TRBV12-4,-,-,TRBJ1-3,TGTGCCAGCACCGAAACAGGGTTCACCATATATTTT,CASTETGFTIYF
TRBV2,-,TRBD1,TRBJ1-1,TGTGCCAGCAGTGACATTGGGACAGCGAGCGAAGCTTTCTTT,CASSDIGTASEAFF
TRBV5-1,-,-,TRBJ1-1,TGCGCCAGCAGCATACTATTGGGAGGGGCGAACACTGAAGCTTTCTTT,CASSILLGGANTEAFF
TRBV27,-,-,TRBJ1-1,TGTGCCAGCAGTTTATTCCAGGAGAACACTGAAGCTTTCTTT,CASSLFQENTEAFF
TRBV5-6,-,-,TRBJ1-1,TGTGCCAGCAGCTTGGGAGATTACGACACTGAAGCTTTCTTT,CASSLGDYDTEAFF
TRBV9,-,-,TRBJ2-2,TGTGCCAGCAGCGTAGGAGTCAGGACATCCTTTATGAACACCGGGGAGCTGTTTTTT,CASSVGVRTSFMNTGELFF
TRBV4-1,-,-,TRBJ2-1,TGCGCCAGCAGCCAAGATGAGGGTGCGGACTCCTACAATGAGCAGTTCTTC,CASSQDEGADSYNEQFF
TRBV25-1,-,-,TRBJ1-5,TGCACGAGGAGGGGGGGTAGCAATCAGCCCCAGCATTTT,CTRRGGSNQPQHF
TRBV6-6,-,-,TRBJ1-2,TGTGCCAGCAGTCCACAGGGAGGCTACACCTTC,CASSPQGGYTF
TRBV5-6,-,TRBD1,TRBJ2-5,TGTGCCAGCAGCTCCGACAGGGGGTATGAGACCCAGTACTTC,CASSSDRGYETQYF
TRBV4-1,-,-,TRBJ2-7,TGCGCCAGCAGCCAAGAGTTGAGCGGACTCTACGAGCAGTACTTC,CASSQELSGLYEQYF
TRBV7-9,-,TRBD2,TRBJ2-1,TGTGCCAGCAGTGGGAGCGGGATAACCTACAATGAGCAGTTCTTC,CASSGSGITYNEQFF
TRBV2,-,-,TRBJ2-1,TGTGCCAGCCGGAGGCTGAGCAATGAGCAGTTCTTC,CASRRLSNEQFF
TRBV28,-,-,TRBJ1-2,TGTGCCAGCAGTTTATATACAGGCGGCTACACCTTC,CASSLYTGGYTF
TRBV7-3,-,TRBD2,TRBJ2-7,TGTGCCAGCAGCTTAACGGCGGGAGGGAGCCACGAGCAGTACTTC,CASSLTAGGSHEQYF
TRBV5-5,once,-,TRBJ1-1,TGTGCCAGCCACCTATCCACGGGCACTGAAGCTTTCTTT,CASHLSTGTEAFF
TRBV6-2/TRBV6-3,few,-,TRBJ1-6,TGTGCCAGCAGTTATCCGTCCTATAATTCACCCCTCCACTTT,CASSYPSYNSPLHF
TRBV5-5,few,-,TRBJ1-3,TGTGCCAGCAGCTTGATCAGCGGTGGAAACACCATATATTTT,CASSLISGGNTIYF
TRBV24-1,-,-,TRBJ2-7,TGTGCCACCAGTGAAGGGGCGGTCTACGAGCAGTACTTC,CATSEGAVYEQYF